The 32 T cell receptor beta chains below were found in one sample sequenced in a study of blood T cell repertoires in COVID-19. Repertoires were generated with immunoSEQ multiplex PCR, while TCRdb's copy carries only in-frame clones and drops some. The table shows 110,000 to 150,000 clones, with about three quarters occurring only once. What was sequenced was peripheral blood. The receptors derive from a woman in her sixties or seventies with acute or convalescent COVID-19.

The chain links TRBV4-2 to TRBJ1-4; maybe TRBD1 (5 bases). Between the trimmed V and J ends, which lost 3 bases and 0 bases, there was a span of 8 bases. The germline V gene encodes CDR1 LGHNA and CDR2 YNFKEQ. The CDR3 length is 15 residues. The CDR3 here is CASSQGGSTNEKLFF. CDR3 in DNA: TGTGCCAGCAGCCAGGGGGGGTCAACTAATGAAAAACTGTTTTTT.

The chain combines TRBV9 with TRBJ2-7; D is unresolved. CDR1 and CDR2 (germline): SGDLS, YYNGEE. This CDR3 has 11 residues. V lost 3 bases, J lost 7 bases, and 8 bases lay in between. DNA for the CDR3: TGTGCCAGCAGCGCTGGCTTGGAGCAGTACTTC. It is translated as CASSAGLEQYF.

The chain uses TRBV27 and TRBJ2-7; TRBD2 is a possible D gene (6 bases). The V end lost 6 bases, the J end lost 2 bases, and 11 bases lay between the germline ends. The CDR3 sequence is 13 residues long. Germline V CDR1 and CDR2: MNHEY, SMNVEV (reference sequence). The CDR3 here is CASRSGGPYEQYF. The CDR3 DNA reads TGTGCCAGCAGGTCCGGGGGTCCCTACGAGCAGTACTTC.

The genes are TRBV7-9 and TRBJ2-1, with TRBD2 identical over 8 bases. Unmatched junction bases numbered 10, after V lost 6 bases and J lost 6 bases. The CDR3 sequence is 15 residues long. Germline V gives CDR1 SEHNR, CDR2 FQNEAQ (reference sequence). CDR3 coding DNA: TGTGCCAGCAGTCCCTCCCTAGCGGGTTCCAATGAGCAGTTCTTC. Amino acid sequence: CASSPSLAGSNEQFF.

The J gene is TRBJ2-7, the V gene TRBV5-1; 7 bases line up with TRBD1. Germline assignment: CDR1 SGHRS and CDR2 YFSETQ. V shed 7 bases, J shed 0 bases, and the junction held 10 bases outside the gene matches. The CDR3 covers 15 residues. The CDR3 loop reads CASCPSTGSSYEQYF. The CDR3 nucleotides read TGCGCCAGCTGCCCATCGACAGGGAGCTCCTACGAGCAGTACTTC.

This clone was counted only a few times. V gene TRBV28 combines with J gene TRBJ2-7; TRBD2 matches at 10 bases. This CDR3 comprises 12 residues. Germline-derived CDR1 and CDR2 are MDHEN and SYDVKM. V shed 10 bases, J shed 6 bases, and the junction held 6 bases outside the gene matches. CDR3 loop: CATLAGGREQYF. The CDR3 coding sequence is TGTGCCACTTTAGCGGGAGGTCGCGAGCAGTACTTC.

The chain uses TRBV5-1 and TRBJ2-7; 12 bases fit TRBD2. CDR3 length equals 15 residues. J lost 2 bases, V lost 4 bases, and 4 bases had no gene match. Germline V CDR1 and CDR2: SGHRS, YFSETQ. CDR3 DNA: TGCGCCAGCAGCCGGACTAGCGGGGATCCCTACGAGCAGTACTTC. Residues: CASSRTSGDPYEQYF.

The rearrangement uses TRBV10-2 and TRBJ2-5; D may be TRBD2 (5 bases). The CDR3 contains 14 residues. Germline V gene sequence: CDR1 WSHSY, CDR2 SAAADI. V shed 6 bases and J shed 0 bases, with 11 bases lying between them. The CDR3 here is CASSATGYQETQYF. CDR3 coding DNA: TGCGCCAGCAGCGCGACGGGGTACCAAGAGACCCAGTACTTC.

The rearrangement uses TRBV2 and TRBJ2-7; TRBD1 matches 7 bases. J gave up 3 bases and V 7 bases, and 9 bases lay outside the gene matches. This CDR3 is built from 14 residues. CDR1 and CDR2 from the germline V gene are SNHLY and FYNNEI. This chain's CDR3 is CASKRGTVFYEQYF. The CDR3 coding sequence is TGTGCCAGCAAGCGTGGGACAGTCTTCTACGAGCAGTACTTC.

The chain uses TRBV30 and TRBJ1-1; 12 nucleotides align to TRBD1. Per the germline V gene, CDR1 is GTSNPN and CDR2 is SVGIG (reference sequence). J lost 7 bases, V lost 2 bases, and 8 bases had no gene match. The CDR3 runs 15 residues. This CDR3 is CAWSSGTGGRDEAFF. The CDR3 DNA follows: TGTGCCTGGAGTTCCGGGACAGGGGGCAGGGATGAAGCTTTCTTT.

There are a few counts of this clone. The V gene is TRBV28, the J gene TRBJ1-2; 9 bases fit TRBD1. This CDR3 region has 14 residues. The germline CDR1 and CDR2 sequences are MDHEN and SYDVKM. V shed 4 bases and J 4 bases; nucleotides not matched to a gene: 4. The DNA of the CDR3 is TGTGCCAGCAGTTCGCGACAGGGGGGCTATGGCTACACCTTC. Amino acid sequence: CASSSRQGGYGYTF.

This clone was detected once. One end of the junction does not line up with germline, which may come from a read error. V gene TRBV7-7 combines with J gene TRBJ1-3; D may be TRBD1 (5 bases). Per the germline V gene, CDR1 is SSHAT and CDR2 is FNYEAQ (reference sequence). The CDR3 contains 15 residues. The CDR3 reads CASSQGLGPGNTIYF. The CDR3 nucleotides are TGTGCTAGCAGCCAGGGACTGGGGCCTGGAAACACCATATATTTT.

The genes are TRBV7-9 and TRBJ2-7; TRBD1 aligns across 10 bases. The V segment lost 4 bases and the J segment 3 bases; nucleotides outside the gene matches: 3. Per germline, CDR1 SEHNR and CDR2 FQNEAQ (reference sequence). The length of the CDR3 is 14 residues. The CDR3 nucleotides read TGTGCCAGCAGCTCGTGGGACAGGGGCTACGAGCAGTACTTC. It yields the protein CASSSWDRGYEQYF.

The DNA for the CDR3 is TGTGCCAGCAGCTTAACTAGCGGGACCTACAATGAGCAGTTCTTC. This codes for CASSLTSGTYNEQFF. The chain carries TRBV7-8 and TRBJ2-1, with 10 positions matching TRBD2. The CDR3 length is 15 residues. Germline V gene sequence: CDR1 SGHVS, CDR2 FQNEAQ. V was pared by 2 bases and J by 2 bases, with 0 bases of the junction left unmatched. The full variable domain, with the rest looked up from reference TRBV7-8 and TRBJ2-1, is GAGVSQSPRYKVAKRGQDVALRCDPISGHVSLFWYQQALGQGPEFLTYFQNEAQLDKSGLPSDRFFAERPEGSVSTLKIQRTQQEDSAVYLCASSLTSGTYNEQFFGPGTRLTVL.

V is TRBV5-5 and J is TRBJ1-1, with 8 bases identical to TRBD1. CDR1 is SGHKS and CDR2 is YYEKEE in the germline V gene (reference sequence). After removal of 0 bases from V and 5 bases from J, the junction contained 9 bases not matched to a gene. CDR3 length: 16 residues. The CDR3 reads CASSLEDTGGRTEAFF. The DNA for the CDR3 is TGTGCCAGCAGCTTGGAAGACACAGGGGGTAGGACTGAAGCTTTCTTT.

This chain connects TRBV18 to TRBJ1-2; 7 positions match TRBD1. CDR3 size: 16 residues. The V and J ends lost 3 bases and 1 base, in that order; junction bases with no gene match: 8. Per germline, CDR1 KGHSH and CDR2 LQKENI. In DNA, the CDR3 is TGTGCCAGCTCACCGCGGACAGGAGAAATTAACTATGGCTACACCTTC. Translation gives CASSPRTGEINYGYTF.

The gene calls are TRBV2 and TRBJ1-6; D gene unclear. Germline assignment: CDR1 SNHLY and CDR2 FYNNEI. The V gene lost 2 bases and the J gene lost 6 bases, with 11 bases spanning the gap. This CDR3 is 15 amino acids long. This CDR3 is CASSERRGGNSPLHF. DNA for the CDR3: TGTGCCAGCAGTGAACGACGGGGTGGTAATTCACCCCTCCACTTT. Based on the CDR3 plus reference TRBV2 and TRBJ1-6, the full variable domain is EPEVTQTPSHQVTQMGQEVILRCVPISNHLYFYWYRQILGQKVEFLVSFYNNEISEKSEIFDDQFSVERPDGSNFTLKIRSTKLEDSAMYFCASSERRGGNSPLHFGNGTRLTVT.

The V and J genes are TRBV9 and TRBJ2-2, with unresolved D. The CDR3 is 12 residues long. Germline CDR1 reads SGDLS; CDR2 reads YYNGEE. Trimming stripped 4 bases from V and 8 bases from J, with 9 bases between. This chain's CDR3 is CASSIDFGELFF. The CDR3 bases are TGTGCCAGCAGCATCGACTTTGGGGAGCTGTTTTTT.

The rearrangement links TRBV19 to TRBJ2-6; no clear D. V was pared by 1 base and J by 0 bases, with 10 bases between. This CDR3 is 17 amino acids long. CDR1 LNHDA and CDR2 SQIVND come from the germline V gene (reference sequence). CDR3 nucleotides: TGTGCCAGTAGTATAGCCCTTAGTGCCTCTGGGGCCAACGTCCTGACTTTC. Protein product: CASSIALSASGANVLTF.

The chain carries TRBV9 and TRBJ2-7; D remains ambiguous. Germline loops: CDR1 SGDLS, CDR2 YYNGEE. V dropped 3 bases and J dropped 0 bases, with 10 bases sitting between them. The CDR3 sequence is 14 residues long. CDR3 loop: CASSALVNSYEQYF. The CDR3 nucleotides are TGTGCCAGCAGCGCCCTAGTGAACTCCTACGAGCAGTACTTC.

This clone has just a few counts. The chain uses TRBV4-2 and TRBJ1-1, with 7 bases lining up with TRBD1. Trimming at V came to 1 base and at J to 4 bases, leaving 6 bases not matched to a gene. This CDR3 comprises 15 residues. The germline V gene has CDR1 LGHNA and CDR2 YNFKEQ. Here the CDR3 reads CASSQATGIGTEAFF. Here the CDR3 DNA reads TGTGCCAGCAGCCAAGCGACAGGGATTGGCACTGAAGCTTTCTTT.

The gene calls are TRBV6-5 and TRBJ1-1, with D tentatively TRBD1 (6 bases). The V end was cut by 0 bases, the J end by 4 bases, with 9 bases between. CDR1 is MNHEY and CDR2 is SVGAGI in the germline V gene. The CDR3 runs to 14 residues. The DNA for the CDR3 is TGTGCCAGCAGTTACTCAGGACAGCTCACTGAAGCTTTCTTT. Its protein product is CASSYSGQLTEAFF.

The J gene is TRBJ2-1, the V gene TRBV20-1; D unclear. Trimming cost V 2 bases and J 9 bases, with 8 bases left between them. The CDR3 sequence is 11 residues long. Per the germline V gene, CDR1 is DFQATT and CDR2 is SNEGSKA (reference sequence). As DNA, the CDR3 is TGCAGTGCTAGAAACTACGGTGAGCAGTTCTTC. Its protein is CSARNYGEQFF.

This chain uses TRBV28 with TRBJ2-7; 9 bases are a match to TRBD2. Trimming at V came to 4 bases and at J to 5 bases, leaving 12 bases not matched to a gene. Looked up from germline, CDR1 is MDHEN and CDR2 is SYDVKM. The CDR3 sequence is 16 residues long. The CDR3: CASSSLRREGSNEQYF. In DNA form, the CDR3 reads TGTGCCAGCAGTTCCCTGAGGCGGGAGGGAAGCAACGAGCAGTACTTC.

The V call is TRBV14, the J call TRBJ2-7; D perhaps matches TRBD2 (5 bases). Germline CDR1 is SGHDN and CDR2 is FVKESK. V dropped 6 bases and J dropped 3 bases, with 15 bases sitting between them. This CDR3 has 14 residues. The CDR3 loop is CASSRPGVGYEQYF. As DNA, the CDR3 is TGTGCCAGCAGTCGACCCGGGGTGGGCTACGAGCAGTACTTC.

The V gene is TRBV29-1, the J gene TRBJ2-1; 8 nucleotides match TRBD2. This CDR3 contains 19 residues. Trimming removed 4 bases from V and 0 bases from J; junction bases left unmatched: 17. Looked up from germline, CDR1 is SQVTM and CDR2 is ANQGSEA. The CDR3 DNA follows: TGCAGCGTTGCAAGCCCAGAAGGAGCGGGAGAGATCTCCTACAATGAGCAGTTCTTC. Its protein product is CSVASPEGAGEISYNEQFF.

The table lists this clone with a few counts. The chain carries TRBV27 and TRBJ2-7, with 9 bases fitting TRBD1. Germline CDR1 reads MNHEY; CDR2 reads SMNVEV (reference sequence). V lost 6 bases and J lost 3; bases outside the gene matches: 6. The CDR3 sequence is 14 residues long. The CDR3 DNA follows: TGTGCCAGCAGACGCGGACAGGGGTACTACGAGCAGTACTTC. This encodes CASRRGQGYYEQYF.

The rearrangement uses TRBV6-6 and TRBJ2-1; 7 bases agree with TRBD2. CDR3 length: 15 amino acids. V lost 2 bases, J lost 9 bases, and 10 bases stayed unmatched. CDR1 and CDR2 from the germline V gene are MNHNY and SVGAGI (reference sequence). CDR3 region: CASSYEGGKGSEQFF. As DNA, the CDR3 is TGTGCCAGCAGTTACGAGGGAGGGAAAGGGAGTGAGCAGTTCTTC.

Only a few counts were recorded for this clone. V and J are TRBV7-2 and TRBJ2-7; D unclear. Germline values: CDR1 SGHTA, CDR2 FQGNSA. Trimming removed 1 base from V and 7 bases from J, with 11 bases in between. The CDR3 has 13 residues. The CDR3 reads CASSLGFSEEQYF. The CDR3 bases are TGTGCCAGCAGCTTAGGATTCTCCGAGGAGCAGTACTTC.

This chain joins TRBV7-6 and TRBJ2-3, with a tentative D call TRBD2 (5 bases). This CDR3 spans 15 amino acids. V lost 6 bases, J lost 2 bases, and 15 bases lay in between. Germline V gives CDR1 SGHVS, CDR2 FNYEAQ. The CDR3 reads CASRPGGGLTDTQYF. DNA of the CDR3: TGTGCCAGCAGGCCGGGCGGAGGTCTCACAGATACGCAGTATTTT.

The chain combines TRBV5-1 with TRBJ2-2; D is unresolved. The CDR3 has 13 amino acids. The germline CDR1 and CDR2 sequences are SGHRS and YFSETQ. Trimming pared 0 bases from V and 4 bases from J, leaving 4 bases between. This CDR3 reads CASSLDFTGELFF. CDR3 nucleotides: TGCGCCAGCAGCTTGGACTTCACCGGGGAGCTGTTTTTT.

The rearrangement links TRBV27 to TRBJ1-2; 7 bases fit TRBD1. V lost 4 bases to trimming and J lost 3 bases; unmatched junction nucleotides: 8. Per the germline V gene, CDR1 is MNHEY and CDR2 is SMNVEV (reference sequence). CDR3 length: 15 residues. The CDR3 loop reads CASSSSGQSYYGYTF. CDR3 bases: TGTGCCAGCAGTTCCTCGGGACAGTCATACTATGGCTACACCTTC.